These T cell receptor beta chains were read from a single sample in a study of cytomegalovirus exposure and HLA in healthy donors. Libraries were prepared by immunoSEQ multiplex PCR; TCRdb keeps only in-frame clonotypes and omits some of them. The sample lists about 160,000 clones, around 68% occurring once. The sequenced sample consisted of PBMCs. These receptor sequences come from a woman aged 40 to 50 in good health and CMV-seropositive. Both conserved end residues are part of each CDR3. Fields, in order: J gene, D gene, clone size, V gene, CDR3 DNA, CDR3 protein. The D gene is left open where the match is weak. The size field is filled for only some rows; it gives once, few, many or a size class.

J gene: TRBJ2-5; D gene: TRBD2; clone size: NA; V gene: TRBV28; CDR3 DNA: TGTGCCAGCATTAGCGGGAGGGCCACGTTTGGGACCCAGTACTTC; CDR3 protein: CASISGRATFGTQYF
J gene: TRBJ2-5; D gene: TRBD1; clone size: NA; V gene: TRBV6-4; CDR3 DNA: TGTGCCAGCAGTGACGGGGGACAGCCAGAGACCCAGTACTTC; CDR3 protein: CASSDGGQPETQYF
J gene: TRBJ2-5; D gene: NA; clone size: NA; V gene: TRBV2; CDR3 DNA: TGTGCCAGCAGTGGAGTGGCCCAGTACTTC; CDR3 protein: CASSGVAQYF
J gene: TRBJ2-7; D gene: NA; clone size: NA; V gene: TRBV15; CDR3 DNA: TGTGCCACCAGCAGCGGGGGGCAACTTTACGAGCAGTACTTC; CDR3 protein: CATSSGGQLYEQYF
J gene: TRBJ2-1; D gene: NA; clone size: NA; V gene: TRBV7-2; CDR3 DNA: TGTGCCAGCAGCTTAGGTCGGGGGTCAGTCTACAATGAGCAGTTCTTC; CDR3 protein: CASSLGRGSVYNEQFF
J gene: TRBJ2-1; D gene: TRBD2; clone size: few; V gene: TRBV25-1; CDR3 DNA: TGTGCCAGCAGTGAATCGGGGCGGCGGGGGGACAATGAGCAGTTCTTC; CDR3 protein: CASSESGRRGDNEQFF
J gene: TRBJ1-2; D gene: NA; clone size: few; V gene: TRBV5-1; CDR3 DNA: TGCGCCAGCAGCTTGGATGACCGGAGCGGAGGCTACACCTTC; CDR3 protein: CASSLDDRSGGYTF
J gene: TRBJ1-1; D gene: TRBD1; clone size: NA; V gene: TRBV6-1; CDR3 DNA: TGTGCCAGCAGACTGGACAGGGACACTGAAGCTTTCTTT; CDR3 protein: CASRLDRDTEAFF
J gene: TRBJ1-2; D gene: TRBD1; clone size: NA; V gene: TRBV5-1; CDR3 DNA: TGCGCCAGCTCAACACCGGGACAGGGGAACTATGGCTACACCTTC; CDR3 protein: CASSTPGQGNYGYTF
J gene: TRBJ1-5; D gene: NA; clone size: NA; V gene: TRBV18; CDR3 DNA: TGTGCCAGCTCACCAGTTCGGAGTAATAGCAATCAGCCCCAGCATTTT; CDR3 protein: CASSPVRSNSNQPQHF
J gene: TRBJ2-3; D gene: TRBD2; clone size: NA; V gene: TRBV5-1; CDR3 DNA: TGCGCCAGCAGCTTGGCTGGGACTAGCGGGGGCCTTAGCACAGATACGCAGTATTTT; CDR3 protein: CASSLAGTSGGLSTDTQYF
J gene: TRBJ1-5; D gene: TRBD1; clone size: NA; V gene: TRBV10-3; CDR3 DNA: TGTGCCATCAGCCAACAACAGGGGGCCGATCAGCCCCAGCATTTT; CDR3 protein: CAISQQQGADQPQHF
J gene: TRBJ2-7; D gene: TRBD2; clone size: NA; V gene: TRBV4-2; CDR3 DNA: TGTGCCAGCAGCCAAGGTACTAGCGGGAGGGCCGGGTACGAGCAGTACTTC; CDR3 protein: CASSQGTSGRAGYEQYF
J gene: TRBJ2-5; D gene: TRBD1; clone size: NA; V gene: TRBV5-4; CDR3 DNA: TGTGCCAGCAGCATTACAGGGGCTAGAGAGACCCAGTACTTC; CDR3 protein: CASSITGARETQYF
J gene: TRBJ1-2; D gene: TRBD1; clone size: NA; V gene: TRBV19; CDR3 DNA: TGTGCCAGTACCTGGGACAGCGACTATGGCTACACCTTC; CDR3 protein: CASTWDSDYGYTF
J gene: TRBJ2-1; D gene: NA; clone size: few; V gene: TRBV7-8; CDR3 DNA: TGTGCCAGCACCCCAAGTGTTGGACTCCTATACAATGAGCAGTTCTTC; CDR3 protein: CASTPSVGLLYNEQFF
J gene: TRBJ2-2; D gene: TRBD1; clone size: NA; V gene: TRBV28; CDR3 DNA: TGTGCCAGCAGCTCAGAGGCCAGGGGGACGGGGGAGCTGTTTTTT; CDR3 protein: CASSSEARGTGELFF
J gene: TRBJ2-7; D gene: TRBD2; clone size: NA; V gene: TRBV7-9; CDR3 DNA: TGTTCCAGCAGCTTGTCCCGGGGGGGCAGGTACGAGCAGTACTTC; CDR3 protein: CSSSLSRGGRYEQYF
J gene: TRBJ2-3; D gene: NA; clone size: once; V gene: TRBV27; CDR3 DNA: TGTGCCAGCAGTTTATGGGGGCAGAGCACAGATACGCAGTATTTT; CDR3 protein: CASSLWGQSTDTQYF
J gene: TRBJ1-1; D gene: NA; clone size: NA; V gene: TRBV9; CDR3 DNA: TGTGCCAGCAGCGAAGACATTACGAACACTGAAGCTTTCTTT; CDR3 protein: CASSEDITNTEAFF
J gene: TRBJ2-7; D gene: TRBD1; clone size: NA; V gene: TRBV27; CDR3 DNA: TGTGCCAGCAGCAAAACAGGGGCTGGAGGCGAGCAGTACTTC; CDR3 protein: CASSKTGAGGEQYF
J gene: TRBJ2-2; D gene: TRBD1; clone size: NA; V gene: TRBV2; CDR3 DNA: TGTGCCAGCAGTGAAGAACAGGGGACCGGGGAGCTGTTTTTT; CDR3 protein: CASSEEQGTGELFF
J gene: TRBJ1-2; D gene: TRBD1; clone size: NA; V gene: TRBV11-2; CDR3 DNA: TGTGCCAGCAGCTTAGTTGCAGGGGGAAAAGGCTACACCTTC; CDR3 protein: CASSLVAGGKGYTF
J gene: TRBJ1-5; D gene: NA; clone size: NA; V gene: TRBV5-6; CDR3 DNA: TGTGCCAGCAGCTTAATATACAGTAGCAATCAGCCCCAGCATTTT; CDR3 protein: CASSLIYSSNQPQHF
J gene: TRBJ1-5; D gene: NA; clone size: NA; V gene: TRBV7-2; CDR3 DNA: TGTGCCAGCAGCCGAGTCCCGGGGGGCAATCAGCCCCAGCATTTT; CDR3 protein: CASSRVPGGNQPQHF
J gene: TRBJ2-1; D gene: TRBD1; clone size: few; V gene: TRBV27; CDR3 DNA: TGTGCCAGCAGTACCCCCATGACAGGGGGCTACAATGAGCAGTTCTTC; CDR3 protein: CASSTPMTGGYNEQFF
J gene: TRBJ1-1; D gene: NA; clone size: once; V gene: TRBV4-3; CDR3 DNA: TGCGCCAGCAGCCAAGATGTATTAAGGGGGAACACTGAAGCTTTCTTT; CDR3 protein: CASSQDVLRGNTEAFF
J gene: TRBJ2-7; D gene: NA; clone size: NA; V gene: TRBV16; CDR3 DNA: TGTGCCAGCAGCCAGGGGGGCTACGAGCAGTACTTC; CDR3 protein: CASSQGGYEQYF
J gene: TRBJ2-3; D gene: NA; clone size: few; V gene: TRBV6-5; CDR3 DNA: TGTGCCAGCAGTTTACAGGGTGGCCTAGGAGATACGCAGTATTTT; CDR3 protein: CASSLQGGLGDTQYF
J gene: TRBJ2-2; D gene: TRBD2; clone size: NA; V gene: TRBV6-5; CDR3 DNA: TGTGCCAGCAGTTCAGAGCGGGGGGGGGACACCGGGGAGCTGTTTTTT; CDR3 protein: CASSSERGGDTGELFF
J gene: TRBJ2-7; D gene: TRBD2; clone size: few; V gene: TRBV4-2; CDR3 DNA: TGTGCCAGCAGCCAAGATATGAGGACTAGCGGGAACTCCTACGAGCAGTACTTC; CDR3 protein: CASSQDMRTSGNSYEQYF
J gene: TRBJ2-7; D gene: TRBD2; clone size: NA; V gene: TRBV4-2; CDR3 DNA: TGTGCCAGCAGCCAAGATCTGGGACTAGCGGGGTTGACGACCTACGAGCAGTACTTC; CDR3 protein: CASSQDLGLAGLTTYEQYF
J gene: TRBJ1-4; D gene: NA; clone size: few; V gene: TRBV29-1; CDR3 DNA: TGCAGCGTTGAGGACAGCTACACTGAAAAACTGTTTTTT; CDR3 protein: CSVEDSYTEKLFF
J gene: TRBJ2-5; D gene: NA; clone size: NA; V gene: TRBV9; CDR3 DNA: TGTGCCAGCGGAGAAGAGACCCAGTACTTC; CDR3 protein: CASGEETQYF
J gene: TRBJ1-5; D gene: NA; clone size: NA; V gene: TRBV19; CDR3 DNA: TGTGCCAGTCGTACGCAGGGGTCGAGTCAGCCCCAGCATTTT; CDR3 protein: CASRTQGSSQPQHF
J gene: TRBJ2-3; D gene: TRBD2; clone size: NA; V gene: TRBV6-4; CDR3 DNA: TGTGCCAGCAGTGGGACTAGCGGGGGGTTCGCAGATACGCAGTATTTT; CDR3 protein: CASSGTSGGFADTQYF